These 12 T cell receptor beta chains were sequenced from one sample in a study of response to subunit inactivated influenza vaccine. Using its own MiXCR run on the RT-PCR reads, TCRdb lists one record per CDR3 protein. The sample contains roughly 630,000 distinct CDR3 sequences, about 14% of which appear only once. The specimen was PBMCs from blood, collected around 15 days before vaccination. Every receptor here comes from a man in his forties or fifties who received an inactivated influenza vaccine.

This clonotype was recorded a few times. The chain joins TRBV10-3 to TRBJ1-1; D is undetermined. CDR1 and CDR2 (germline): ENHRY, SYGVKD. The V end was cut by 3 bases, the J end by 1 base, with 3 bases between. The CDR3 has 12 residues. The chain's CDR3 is CAISDGNTEAFF. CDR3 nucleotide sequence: TGTGCCATCAGTGACGGGAACACTGAAGCTTTCTTT.

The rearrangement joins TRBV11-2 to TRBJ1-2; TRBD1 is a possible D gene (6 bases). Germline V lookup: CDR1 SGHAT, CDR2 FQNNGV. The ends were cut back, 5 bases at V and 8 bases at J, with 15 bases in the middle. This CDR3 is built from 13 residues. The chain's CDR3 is CASSLGASGGYTF. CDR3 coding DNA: TGTGCCAGCAGCCTGGGGGCCTCGGGAGGCTACACCTTC.

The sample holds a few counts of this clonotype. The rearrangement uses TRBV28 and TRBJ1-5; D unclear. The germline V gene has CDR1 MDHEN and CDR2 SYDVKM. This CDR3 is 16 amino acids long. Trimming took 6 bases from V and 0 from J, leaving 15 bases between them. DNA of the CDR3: TGTGCCAGCAGGAGACCGGGCATTTATAGCAATCAGCCCCAGCATTTT. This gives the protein CASRRPGIYSNQPQHF.

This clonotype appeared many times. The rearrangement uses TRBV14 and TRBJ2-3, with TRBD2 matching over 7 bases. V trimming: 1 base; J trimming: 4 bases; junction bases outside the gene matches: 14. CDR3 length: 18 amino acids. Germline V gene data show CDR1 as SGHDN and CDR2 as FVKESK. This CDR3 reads CASSQGLYLAGDSDTQYF. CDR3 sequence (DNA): TGTGCCAGCAGCCAAGGGCTCTATCTGGCGGGAGATTCAGATACGCAGTATTTT.

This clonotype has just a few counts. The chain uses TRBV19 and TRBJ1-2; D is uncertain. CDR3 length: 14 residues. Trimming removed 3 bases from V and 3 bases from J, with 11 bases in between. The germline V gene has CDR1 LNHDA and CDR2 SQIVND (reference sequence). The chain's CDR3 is CASSITANDYGYTF. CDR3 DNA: TGTGCCAGTAGTATTACAGCTAACGACTATGGCTACACCTTC.

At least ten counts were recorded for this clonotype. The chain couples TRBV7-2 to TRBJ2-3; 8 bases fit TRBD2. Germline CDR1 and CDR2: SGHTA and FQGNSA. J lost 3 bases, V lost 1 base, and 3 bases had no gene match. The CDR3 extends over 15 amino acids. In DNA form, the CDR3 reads TGTGCCAGCAGCTTAGTTAGCGGGGCAACAGATACGCAGTATTTT. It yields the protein CASSLVSGATDTQYF.

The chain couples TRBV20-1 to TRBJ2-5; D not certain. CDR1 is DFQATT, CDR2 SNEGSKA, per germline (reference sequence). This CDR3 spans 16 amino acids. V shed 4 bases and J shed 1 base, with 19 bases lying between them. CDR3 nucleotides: TGCAGTGCTATTGGGCCGTTGCAGGTCCGCCAAGAGACCCAGTACTTC. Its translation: CSAIGPLQVRQETQYF.

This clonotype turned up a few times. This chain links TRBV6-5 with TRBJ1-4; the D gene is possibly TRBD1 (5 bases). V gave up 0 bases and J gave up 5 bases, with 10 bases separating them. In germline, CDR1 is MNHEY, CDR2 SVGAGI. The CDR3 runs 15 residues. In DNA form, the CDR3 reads TGTGCCAGCAGTTACTCGGGGGGAGTCAATGAAAAACTGTTTTTT. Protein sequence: CASSYSGGVNEKLFF.

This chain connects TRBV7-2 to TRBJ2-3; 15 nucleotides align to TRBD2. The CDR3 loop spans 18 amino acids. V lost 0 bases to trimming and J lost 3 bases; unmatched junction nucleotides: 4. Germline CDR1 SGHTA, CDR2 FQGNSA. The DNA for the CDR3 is TGTGCCAGCAGCTTAGCCCCCGGACTAGCGGGGGGGACAGATACGCAGTATTTT. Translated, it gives CASSLAPGLAGGTDTQYF.

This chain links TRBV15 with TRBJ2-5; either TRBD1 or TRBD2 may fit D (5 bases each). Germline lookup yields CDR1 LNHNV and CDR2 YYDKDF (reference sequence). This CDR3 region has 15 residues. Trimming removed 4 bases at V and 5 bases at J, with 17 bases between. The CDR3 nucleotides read TGTGCCACCAGCACTAACCTCGGGGCTGGGGAGACCCAGTACTTC. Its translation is CATSTNLGAGETQYF.

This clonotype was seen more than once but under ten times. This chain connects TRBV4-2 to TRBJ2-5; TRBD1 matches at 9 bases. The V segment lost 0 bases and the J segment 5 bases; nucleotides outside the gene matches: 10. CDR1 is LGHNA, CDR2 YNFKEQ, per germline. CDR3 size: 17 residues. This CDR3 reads CASSQEPQGALSETQYF. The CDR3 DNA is TGTGCCAGCAGCCAAGAGCCACAGGGGGCGCTCAGCGAGACCCAGTACTTC.

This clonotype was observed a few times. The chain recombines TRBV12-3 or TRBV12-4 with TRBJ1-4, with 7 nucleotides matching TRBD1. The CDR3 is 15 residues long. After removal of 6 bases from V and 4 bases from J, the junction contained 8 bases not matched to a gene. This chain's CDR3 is CASRPRQGFNEKLFF. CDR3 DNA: TGTGCCAGCAGACCTCGACAGGGCTTTAATGAAAAACTGTTTTTT.